Listed here are 14 T cell receptor beta chains from one sample, sequenced in a study of PD-1 blockade in classical Hodgkin lymphoma. After autologous stem cell transplantation all patients relapsed, and prior brentuximab vedotin exposure differed between cohorts. Applied to thawed PBMCs, magnetic negative selection was the method used to isolate CD8+ T cells. The table came from immunoSEQ multiplex PCR; TCRdb's copy has only in-frame clones and leaves some out. The sample lists roughly 28,000 clones, about 91% occurring once. The sequenced sample was CD8+ T cells from blood, obtained at baseline. These receptors were collected from a human donor with classical Hodgkin lymphoma.

The chain carries TRBV4-2 and TRBJ1-1; no reliable D call. CDR1 and CDR2 (germline): LGHNA, YNFKEQ. Trimming left V 2 bases short and J 3 bases short, with 13 bases between. The CDR3 runs 15 residues. The CDR3 is CASSQKLGQDTEAFF. CDR3 nucleotide sequence: TGTGCCAGCAGCCAAAAACTGGGCCAGGACACTGAAGCTTTCTTT.

This chain links TRBV7-3 with TRBJ1-5, with D uncertain. CDR1 SGHTA and CDR2 FQGTGA come from the germline V gene. The CDR3 loop spans 13 amino acids. The ends were cut back, 3 bases at V and 5 bases at J, with 8 bases in the middle. The CDR3 coding sequence is TGTGCCAGCAGCTTGCGGAATGATCAGCCCCAGCATTTT. Translating gives CASSLRNDQPQHF.

The rearrangement uses TRBV5-5 and TRBJ1-5; D call uncertain. Trimming shortened V by 0 bases and J by 8 bases, and 9 bases separated the two germline ends. Germline CDR1 and CDR2: SGHKS and YYEKEE (reference sequence). The CDR3 extends over 13 amino acids. The CDR3 here is CASSLVGAEPQHF. CDR3 nucleotide sequence: TGTGCCAGCAGCTTGGTTGGAGCGGAGCCCCAGCATTTT.

This clone was found a few times. This chain uses TRBV19 with TRBJ1-1; D gene uncertain. The germline CDR1 and CDR2 sequences are LNHDA and SQIVND (reference sequence). The CDR3 consists of 13 residues. Trimming stripped 3 bases from V and 4 bases from J, with 9 bases between. The CDR3 reads CASSMGSLTEAFF. The CDR3 bases are TGTGCCAGTAGTATGGGCTCTCTCACTGAAGCTTTCTTT.

This rearrangement joins TRBV9 to TRBJ2-2; 10 nucleotides match TRBD1. CDR1 and CDR2 from the germline V gene are SGDLS and YYNGEE. Losses at the gene ends were 3 bases for V and 4 bases for J; bases not matched to a gene: 9. The CDR3 covers 17 residues. The DNA for the CDR3 is TGTGCCAGCAGCGGAACCGGGACAGGGGTCACCACCGGGGAGCTGTTTTTT. Translation: CASSGTGTGVTTGELFF.

The J gene is TRBJ2-1, the V gene TRBV13; 8 positions match TRBD2. Germline CDR1 PRHDT, CDR2 FYEKMQ (reference sequence). The CDR3 sequence is 15 residues long. V was pared by 1 base and J by 7 bases, with 6 bases of the junction left unmatched. The CDR3 is CASSLEAGEKNEQFF. Here the CDR3 DNA reads TGTGCCAGCAGCTTAGAAGCGGGAGAAAAAAATGAGCAGTTCTTC.

V is TRBV7-9 and J is TRBJ2-5; D is uncertain. V was shortened by 1 base and J by 2 bases, with 5 bases between the two germline ends. The CDR3 length is 13 residues. Germline CDR1 is SEHNR and CDR2 is FQNEAQ (reference sequence). CDR3 region: CASSLDPQETQYF. CDR3 nucleotides: TGTGCCAGCAGCTTAGACCCACAAGAGACCCAGTACTTC.

The chain combines TRBV4-1 with TRBJ2-7; 9 bases line up with TRBD2. With V trimmed by 0 bases and J by 2 bases, 8 bases remained unmatched. CDR1 MGHRA and CDR2 YSYEKL come from the germline V gene. The length of the CDR3 is 17 residues. The CDR3 protein is CASSQDRSGRLAYEQYF. The CDR3, as DNA: TGCGCCAGCAGCCAAGATCGCAGCGGGAGGTTAGCCTACGAGCAGTACTTC.

This sequence joins TRBV29-1 and TRBJ1-2, with D hard to call. V lost 1 base to trimming and J lost 4 bases, with 7 bases between them. Germline V gene data show CDR1 as SQVTM and CDR2 as ANQGSEA. This CDR3 spans 12 amino acids. The CDR3 here is CSVEGRIYGYTF. The CDR3 bases are TGCAGCGTTGAAGGACGGATCTATGGCTACACCTTC.

This sequence joins TRBV7-9 and TRBJ1-5; perhaps TRBD1 as D (6 bases). The germline V and J ends were trimmed by 1 base and 4 bases, with 11 bases remaining between them. CDR3 length equals 15 residues. Germline V gene sequence: CDR1 SEHNR, CDR2 FQNEAQ (reference sequence). The CDR3 nucleotides are TGTGCCAGCAGCTTAGATCGGGGGCGGAATCAGCCCCAGCATTTT. Protein sequence: CASSLDRGRNQPQHF.

The chain recombines TRBV11-1 with TRBJ2-5, with a weak D call TRBD1 (6 bases). This CDR3 is 11 amino acids long. V lost 7 bases, J lost 7 bases, and 10 bases lay in between. Germline CDR1 SGHAT, CDR2 FQDESV (reference sequence). The CDR3 DNA reads TGTGCCAGCACCCTACAGGGGACCCAGTACTTC. It encodes CASTLQGTQYF.

This chain links TRBV19 with TRBJ1-5; D gene uncertain. The CDR3 spans 16 residues. CDR1 is LNHDA, CDR2 SQIVND, per germline (reference sequence). Trimming took 3 bases from V and 3 from J, leaving 15 bases between them. CDR3 sequence: CASSIRDTFNNQPQHF. CDR3 bases: TGTGCCAGTAGTATCCGAGACACATTCAACAATCAGCCCCAGCATTTT.

The genes are TRBV9 and TRBJ1-1; the D is unclear. V lost 5 bases to trimming and J lost 2 bases, with 10 bases between them. Germline CDR1 reads SGDLS; CDR2 reads YYNGEE. This CDR3 is built from 13 residues. The CDR3: CASRAGGNTEAFF. The CDR3 nucleotides are TGTGCCAGCAGGGCGGGCGGCAACACTGAAGCTTTCTTT.

V gene TRBV5-4 combines with J gene TRBJ2-1; D is perhaps TRBD1 (5 bases). The germline V gene has CDR1 SGHNT and CDR2 YYREEE (reference sequence). This CDR3 is built from 11 residues. V was trimmed by 6 bases and J by 14 bases, leaving 15 bases between them. DNA of the CDR3: TGTGCCAGCACACACCAGGGAATTAAGTTCTTC. The encoded protein is CASTHQGIKFF.